Each of the 23 T cell receptor beta chains below was sequenced from the same sample in a study of blood T cell repertoires in COVID-19. Assay used: immunoSEQ multiplex PCR; TCRdb lists only in-frame clones, some missing. The table includes 400,000 or so clones, 70% to 90% detected once. Input material: peripheral blood. These receptors were obtained from a man aged 18 to 35 with COVID-19, enrolled during active disease.

This clone was detected once. This chain links TRBV4-1 with TRBJ1-2; D ambiguous. Germline CDR1 is MGHRA and CDR2 is YSYEKL. This CDR3 region has 14 residues. V was shortened by 3 bases and J by 5 bases, with 13 bases between the two germline ends. In DNA, the CDR3 is TGCGCCAGCAGCCATGCCAGCGGATCGTATGGCTACACCTTC. This codes for CASSHASGSYGYTF.

In its sample, this clone was seen a few times. V gene TRBV29-1 combines with J gene TRBJ2-5; 7 nucleotides align to TRBD1. The CDR3 contains 13 residues. Trimming removed 5 bases from V and 0 bases from J; junction bases left unmatched: 3. Germline loops: CDR1 SQVTM, CDR2 ANQGSEA. The CDR3 loop reads CSVPGTDQETQYF. The CDR3 nucleotides read TGCAGCGTTCCCGGGACAGACCAAGAGACCCAGTACTTC.

This clone was detected once. The chain is built from TRBV3-1 (or the pseudogene TRBV3-2) and TRBJ1-1; the D is unclear. Between the trimmed V and J ends, which lost 0 bases and 4 bases, there was a span of 9 bases. CDR1 and CDR2 (germline): LGHDT, YNNKEL (reference sequence). The CDR3 has 14 amino acids. CDR3 protein: CASSQDFAGTEAFF. The CDR3 DNA reads as TGTGCCAGCAGCCAAGATTTCGCCGGCACTGAAGCTTTCTTT.

The chain combines TRBV11-3 with TRBJ2-2; D might be TRBD1 (6 bases). The CDR3 runs 15 residues. Germline CDR1 and CDR2: SGHNT and YENEEA. Between the trimmed V and J ends, which lost 4 bases and 6 bases, there was a span of 15 bases. The CDR3 loop is CASSSDRRGAGELFF. The CDR3 DNA sequence: TGTGCCAGCAGCTCCGACCGCAGGGGCGCCGGGGAGCTGTTTTTT.

About this clone itself: Additional DNA sequences in this sample encode the identical CDR3. The V gene is TRBV6-5, the J gene TRBJ1-5; possibly TRBD1 for D (6 bases). The germline V gene encodes CDR1 MNHEY and CDR2 SVGAGI. Between the trimmed V and J ends, which lost 6 bases and 4 bases, there was a span of 10 bases. The CDR3 is made up of 13 amino acids. The CDR3 DNA sequence: TGTGCCAGCAGGGTTACAGGGAATCAGCCCCAGCATTTT. This gives the protein CASRVTGNQPQHF.

This clone showed up just once. CDR3 protein: CATSDPRASGRIQETQYF. Written as DNA, the CDR3 is TGTGCCACCAGTGATCCCAGAGCTAGCGGGAGAATCCAAGAGACCCAGTACTTC. The chain is built from TRBV24-1 and TRBJ2-5; TRBD2 matches 10 bases. V was pared by 3 bases and J by 1 base, with 10 bases of the junction left unmatched. Looked up from germline, CDR1 is KGHDR and CDR2 is SFDVKD. There are 18 residues in the CDR3.

The chain recombines TRBV7-9 with TRBJ2-7; no firm D call. The CDR3 length is 12 residues. Looked up from germline, CDR1 is SEHNR and CDR2 is FQNEAQ (reference sequence). The V and J ends lost 1 base and 8 bases respectively, with 9 bases between them. CDR3 protein: CASSLEQVKQYF. DNA for the CDR3: TGTGCCAGCAGCTTAGAACAAGTGAAGCAGTACTTC.

V is TRBV2 and J is TRBJ1-2, with D perhaps TRBD1 (5 bases). The CDR3 is made up of 13 amino acids. The germline CDR1 and CDR2 sequences are SNHLY and FYNNEI. V was clipped by 8 bases and J by 4 bases, with 14 bases between them. The CDR3: CASLSGLGYGYTF. DNA of the CDR3: TGTGCCAGCTTATCAGGGTTGGGCTATGGCTACACCTTC.

In its sample, this clone was seen once. The chain carries TRBV3-1 (or the pseudogene TRBV3-2) and TRBJ2-5; D gene ambiguous. CDR3 size: 13 residues. The V end lost 1 base, the J end lost 4 bases, and 7 bases lay between the germline ends. Germline-derived CDR1 and CDR2 are LGHDT and YNNKEL (reference sequence). The CDR3 bases are TGTGCCAGCAGCCAAGCAGAGCGAGAGACCCAGTACTTC. Amino acid sequence: CASSQAERETQYF.

This clone occurred once. The chain has TRBV6-6 and TRBJ2-7, with a tentative D call TRBD2 (6 bases). Trimming shortened V by 8 bases and J by 2 bases, and 16 bases separated the two germline ends. Germline CDR1 is MNHNY and CDR2 is SVGAGI (reference sequence). The CDR3 contains 14 residues. The CDR3 DNA reads TGTGCCAGCGGAAACGCAGGACTAACCTACGAGCAGTACTTC. This sequence encodes CASGNAGLTYEQYF.

The rearrangement links TRBV5-4 to TRBJ2-5, with 11 bases lining up with TRBD1. This CDR3 comprises 15 residues. The V gene end was trimmed by 4 bases and the J gene end by 4 bases; junction bases not matched to a gene: 6. Germline CDR1 and CDR2: SGHNT and YYREEE (reference sequence). CDR3 sequence: CASSPRTGGGETQYF. Written as DNA, the CDR3 is TGTGCCAGCAGCCCCCGGACAGGGGGCGGAGAGACCCAGTACTTC.

The genes are TRBV7-8 and TRBJ2-5, with D possibly TRBD1 on 5 matching bases. This CDR3 has 14 amino acids. Germline loops: CDR1 SGHVS, CDR2 FQNEAQ. Trimming removed 3 bases at V and 4 bases at J, with 12 bases between. The CDR3 DNA is TGTGCCAGCAGCTTTGGGGAAGGGGCAGAGACCCAGTACTTC. Protein product: CASSFGEGAETQYF.

The chain links TRBV12-3 or TRBV12-4 to TRBJ2-5; D may be TRBD2 (7 bases). The CDR3 sequence is 13 residues long. The germline V and J ends were trimmed by 8 bases and 6 bases, with 16 bases remaining between them. The CDR3 is CASRGAARKTQYF. CDR3 nucleotide sequence: TGTGCCAGCCGGGGGGCGGCTAGGAAGACCCAGTACTTC.

V gene TRBV12-3 or TRBV12-4 combines with J gene TRBJ2-2; no reliable D call. The V end lost 5 bases, the J end lost 7 bases, and 11 bases lay between the germline ends. This CDR3 has 13 amino acids. The CDR3 DNA reads as TGTGCCAGCAGTGGGTCGGGTATCGGGGAGCTGTTTTTT. Translation gives CASSGSGIGELFF.

The chain has TRBV5-1 and TRBJ2-1; D not certain. Germline V gene sequence: CDR1 SGHRS, CDR2 YFSETQ. Trimming took off 0 bases at V and 8 bases at J, with 6 bases between the two ends. There are 12 residues in the CDR3. This CDR3 is CASSLVRDEQFF. CDR3 bases: TGCGCCAGCAGCTTGGTTAGAGATGAGCAGTTCTTC. The full variable domain, completed using reference TRBV5-1 and TRBJ2-1, is KAGVTQTPRYLIKTRGQQVTLSCSPISGHRSVSWYQQTPGQGLQFLFEYFSETQRNKGNFPGRFSGRQFSNSRSEMNVSTLELGDSALYLCASSLVRDEQFFGPGTRLTVL.

The chain has TRBV27 and TRBJ2-7, with D possibly matching TRBD2 (7 bases). V shed 8 bases and J shed 9 bases, with 17 bases lying between them. Germline V gene sequence: CDR1 MNHEY, CDR2 SMNVEV (reference sequence). This CDR3 has 12 amino acids. The chain's CDR3 is CASGPGGSPQYF. In DNA, the CDR3 is TGTGCCAGCGGACCGGGGGGCTCCCCGCAGTACTTC.

CDR3 protein: CASSSQAGAGETQYF. The CDR3 nucleotides read TGTGCCAGCAGCTCACAAGCGGGGGCGGGGGAGACCCAGTACTTC. The chain employs TRBV7-6 and TRBJ2-5; 8 positions match TRBD2. Germline V gene data show CDR1 as SGHVS and CDR2 as FNYEAQ. Unmatched junction bases numbered 9, after V lost 4 bases and J lost 5 bases. This CDR3 is built from 15 residues.

On this clone: Other DNA sequences in this specimen translate into the identical CDR3. The chain couples TRBV15 to TRBJ1-5; D gene uncertain. The CDR3 is 12 amino acids. The germline gives CDR1 LNHNV, CDR2 YYDKDF (reference sequence). V was pared by 0 bases and J by 5 bases, with 2 bases between. The chain's CDR3 is CATSRDYQPQHF. DNA of the CDR3: TGTGCCACCAGCAGAGACTATCAGCCCCAGCATTTT.

Worth noting for this clone: The sample contains more than one DNA sequence encoding this CDR3. V and J are TRBV6-6 and TRBJ2-3, with D maybe TRBD1 (6 bases). In germline, CDR1 is MNHNY, CDR2 SVGAGI (reference sequence). The CDR3 spans 13 residues. V was shortened by 4 bases and J by 1 base, with 6 bases between the two germline ends. The CDR3 nucleotides are TGTGCCAGCAGTTCAGGGGGCACAGATACGCAGTATTTT. Amino acids: CASSSGGTDTQYF.

The chain couples TRBV29-1 to TRBJ2-3, with D perhaps matching TRBD2 (7 bases). Trimming removed 4 bases from V and 0 bases from J, with 14 bases in between. Per the germline V gene, CDR1 is SQVTM and CDR2 is ANQGSEA. The CDR3 runs to 15 residues. CDR3 DNA: TGCAGCGTTGTCAAGGGGGGGCGGAGCACAGATACGCAGTATTTT. Its protein is CSVVKGGRSTDTQYF.

The V and J genes are TRBV4-2 and TRBJ2-5; 10 nucleotides match TRBD2. CDR3 length: 18 residues. Germline CDR1 reads LGHNA; CDR2 reads YNFKEQ. J was trimmed by 5 bases and V by 2 bases; bases with no gene match: 14. As DNA, the CDR3 is TGTGCCAGCAGCCAATCGGGGTCTAGCGGGGGTTTGCGGGAGACCCAGTACTTC. Translated, it gives CASSQSGSSGGLRETQYF.

CDR3 loop: CASSWTGGQETQYF. CDR3 sequence (DNA): TGTGCCAGCAGCTGGACAGGGGGTCAAGAGACCCAGTACTTC. The chain recombines TRBV7-9 with TRBJ2-5; 10 bases fit TRBD1. Germline CDR1 and CDR2: SEHNR and FQNEAQ (reference sequence). Losses at the gene ends were 4 bases for V and 2 bases for J; bases not matched to a gene: 1. CDR3 length: 14 residues.

The rearrangement joins TRBV6-5 to TRBJ2-7; TRBD2 matches at 16 bases. The CDR3 consists of 16 residues. The V gene end was trimmed by 3 bases and the J gene end by 6 bases; junction bases not matched to a gene: 5. Per the germline V gene, CDR1 is MNHEY and CDR2 is SVGAGI. As DNA, the CDR3 is TGTGCCAGCAGTTATGGGACTAGCGGGGGGGCGCGCGAGCAGTACTTC. This sequence encodes CASSYGTSGGAREQYF.